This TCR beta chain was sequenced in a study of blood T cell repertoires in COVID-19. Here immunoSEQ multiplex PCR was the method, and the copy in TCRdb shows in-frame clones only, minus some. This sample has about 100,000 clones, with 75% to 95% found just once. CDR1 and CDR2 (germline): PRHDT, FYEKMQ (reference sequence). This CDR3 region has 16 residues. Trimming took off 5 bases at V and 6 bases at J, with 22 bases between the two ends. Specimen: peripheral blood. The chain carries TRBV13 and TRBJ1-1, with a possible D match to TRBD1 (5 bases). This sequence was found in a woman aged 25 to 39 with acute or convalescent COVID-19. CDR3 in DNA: TGTGCCAGCAGCCTGGAAGGGCGGGGGAGCTTTTCTGAAGCTTTCTTT. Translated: CASSLEGRGSFSEAFF. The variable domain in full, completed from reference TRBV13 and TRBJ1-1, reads AAGVIQSPRHLIKEKRETATLKCYPIPRHDTVYWYQQGPGQDPQFLISFYEKMQSDKGSIPDRFSAQQFSDYHSELNMSSLELGDSALYFCASSLEGRGSFSEAFFGQGTRLTVV.